The 12 T cell receptor beta chains given below trace back to one sample, sequenced in a study of vaccination effects on CD4 cells after COVID-19 (dated by TCRdb to between 2021 and 2024). Receptors were amplified or captured by the immunoSEQ multiplex PCR assay. In TCRdb, the immuneACCESS table is reduced to in-frame sequences with V and J assigned. These tables do not hold every clone; where another copy was compared, an unresolved V gene accounts for under half, and the others remain unexplained. The sample records about 41,000 clones, 77% of which are singletons. The leading ten clones occupy about 3% of the sample. These receptors lack a known antigen. In the ViraFEST assay, PBMC were stimulated with viral peptide pools, and antigen-specific CD4+ T cell clonotypes were then identified by expansion using TCR sequencing. After about 10 days of culture, CD4+ T cells were isolated with the EasySep CD4+ T cell isolation kit. Healthy vaccine recipients had no prior SARS-CoV-2 infection, confirmed by negative nucleocapsid antibodies before and after vaccination.

Material: CD4+ T cells from PBMCs cultured with HCoV-NL63 spike peptides, obtained before COVID-19 vaccination. The cell subset or site label, as the study defines it: HCoV-NL63 spike overlapping peptide pool stimulation. Receptors originate from a human donor who received a COVID-19 vaccine.

The chain has TRBV6-4 and TRBJ1-2; 8 bases line up with TRBD1. Trimming removed 4 bases from V and 5 bases from J; junction bases left unmatched: 3. In germline, CDR1 is MRHNA, CDR2 SNTAGT. The CDR3 loop spans 13 amino acids. The CDR3 sequence is CASSVGTGYGYTF. The CDR3 DNA is TGTGCCAGCAGTGTAGGGACAGGTTATGGCTACACCTTC.

The rearrangement joins TRBV6-6 to TRBJ2-6; perhaps TRBD2 as D (7 bases). This CDR3 comprises 16 residues. The V end lost 0 bases, the J end lost 12 bases, and 18 bases lay between the germline ends. From germline, CDR1 is MNHNY and CDR2 SVGAGI (reference sequence). The CDR3 sequence: CASSYSSGEGGSVLTF. In nucleotides, the CDR3 is TGTGCCAGCAGTTACTCGAGCGGTGAGGGGGGGAGCGTCCTGACTTTC.

The chain links TRBV11-2 to TRBJ1-1, with D tentatively TRBD1 (5 bases). The CDR3 runs to 14 residues. From germline, CDR1 is SGHAT and CDR2 FQNNGV. With 5 bases removed from V and 4 bases from J, the gap between germline ends came to 14 bases. The CDR3 spells CASSAGTGGTEAFF. The CDR3 DNA sequence: TGTGCCAGCAGCGCCGGAACGGGGGGCACTGAAGCTTTCTTT.

J is TRBJ2-7 and V is TRBV7-2, with D possibly TRBD1 on 6 matching bases. This CDR3 is built from 14 residues. Trimming took 4 bases from V and 3 from J, leaving 13 bases between them. The germline V gene has CDR1 SGHTA and CDR2 FQGNSA. CDR3 loop: CASSSQGHHYEQYV. The DNA of the CDR3 is TGTGCCAGCAGCTCGCAGGGACACCACTACGAGCAGTACGTC.

The chain carries TRBV30 and TRBJ1-3, with D unresolved. Between the trimmed V and J ends, which lost 2 bases and 5 bases, there was a span of 16 bases. CDR1 is GTSNPN and CDR2 is SVGIG in the germline V gene (reference sequence). The CDR3 covers 15 residues. CDR3 bases: TGTGCCTGGAGTACCTCCAGCGTTTCTAGAAACACCATATATTTT. Amino acids: CAWSTSSVSRNTIYF.

The chain has TRBV12-2 and TRBJ1-2. TRBV12-2 is recorded as a pseudogene. CDR3 length: 15 residues. Here the CDR3 reads CASRLGSGRGRGYTF. CDR3 DNA sequence: TGTGCAAGTCGCTTAGGGAGTGGGCGGGGGCGAGGCTACACCTTC.

V usage is TRBV6-2 or TRBV6-3 and J usage is TRBJ2-5, with D hard to call. The CDR3 consists of 16 residues. Germline V gene data show CDR1 as MNHEY and CDR2 as SVGEGT. Trimming took off 0 bases at V and 5 bases at J, with 16 bases between the two ends. Here the CDR3 reads CASSYSVGGKRETQYF. CDR3 nucleotides: TGTGCCAGCAGTTACTCCGTCGGCGGTAAGAGGGAGACCCAGTACTTC.

V usage is TRBV6-5 and J usage is TRBJ1-3; TRBD1 might be the D (5 bases). CDR3 length equals 16 residues. Germline CDR1 and CDR2: MNHEY and SVGAGI. V was cut by 3 bases and J by 0 bases, with 12 bases left in between. This chain's CDR3 is CASSYQGSGSGNTIYF. The DNA for the CDR3 is TGTGCCAGCAGTTATCAGGGCAGTGGCTCTGGAAACACCATATATTTT.

This chain uses TRBV6-2 or TRBV6-3 with TRBJ2-7; D not resolved. The V end lost 6 bases, the J end lost 2 bases, and 14 bases lay between the germline ends. The CDR3 spans 14 residues. The germline gives CDR1 MNHEY, CDR2 SVGEGT. CDR3 sequence: CASSRVSGTYEQYV. The CDR3 DNA reads TGTGCCAGCAGCCGGGTAAGTGGTACCTACGAGCAGTACGTC.

The chain is built from TRBV6-7 and TRBJ2-2, with 7 bases identical to TRBD1. TRBV6-7 is treated as an ORF (open reading frame) with a function not yet certain. The CDR3 sequence is 15 residues long. With 11 bases clipped from V and 6 bases from J, the junction kept 15 bases outside the gene matches. Here the CDR3 reads CARPQTGIFAGELFF. The CDR3 DNA reads as TGTGCCCGCCCCCAGACAGGGATTTTCGCCGGGGAGCTGTTTTTT.

This chain uses TRBV6-5 with TRBJ1-5, with unresolved D. The CDR3 has 14 residues. Germline values: CDR1 MNHEY, CDR2 SVGAGI. Trimming removed 2 bases from V and 5 bases from J, with 10 bases in between. The CDR3: CASSYGPVDQPQHF. CDR3 DNA: TGTGCCAGCAGTTACGGGCCAGTAGATCAGCCCCAGCATTTT.

Only one count was recorded for this clone. The chain has TRBV18 and TRBJ2-1; maybe TRBD2 (5 bases). Germline V lookup: CDR1 KGHSH, CDR2 LQKENI. This CDR3 is 15 amino acids long. The V and J ends lost 3 bases and 0 bases respectively, with 9 bases between them. CDR3: CASSPGESSYNEQFF. The CDR3 DNA follows: TGTGCCAGCTCACCTGGGGAGAGCTCCTACAATGAGCAGTTCTTC.